A selection of T cell receptor beta chains follows, all from one sample in a study of shared clonotypes between healthy human individuals. Only in-frame clones appear in the TCRdb table, and some are missing; sequencing was by immunoSEQ multiplex PCR. The sample yields hundreds of thousands of clones, about 74% seen once. Sequencing was done on a sample of memory CD4+ T cells sorted from blood. The source of these receptors is a woman aged 25 to 39 in good health. The CDR3 runs from the conserved cysteine through the conserved F or W. The listing skips clone size in some rows; elsewhere it reads once, few, many or a size class.

V	size	J	CDR3
TRBV5-1	NA	TRBJ1-2	CASAAGELYGYTF
TRBV7-8	NA	TRBJ2-2	CASSDPGSTNTGELFF
TRBV11-2	few	TRBJ2-7	CASSSNYGSYEQYF
TRBV27	NA	TRBJ1-1	CASNRAGRGLTANTEAFF
TRBV6-1	NA	TRBJ2-2	CASSGGDFTGELFF
TRBV7-7	few	TRBJ2-3	CASTRDLTQYF
TRBV9	few	NA	CASSVSRTYEQYF
TRBV15	few	TRBJ1-5	CATSRSGTRPSNQPQHF
TRBV19	NA	TRBJ2-7	CASSPKGLAASYEQYF
TRBV29-1	many	TRBJ2-2	CSVEVAGVAGELFF
TRBV2	few	TRBJ2-7	CASSKTSGSYEQYF
TRBV5-1	NA	TRBJ2-7	CASSLGDRDTNEQYF
TRBV28	NA	TRBJ1-1	CASRNFRATEAFF
TRBV5-1	NA	TRBJ1-4	CASGGTGGLSEKLFF
TRBV21-1	NA	TRBJ1-2	CASSGKLSEASSDGYTF
TRBV6-6	few	TRBJ2-5	CASSLDRGWTQYF
TRBV7-8	NA	TRBJ2-2	CASSPTGLAENTGELFF
TRBV30	NA	TRBJ2-3	CAWRARRNTDTQYF
TRBV5-5	once	TRBJ1-1	CASSAQGGTEAFF
TRBV6-6	few	TRBJ1-2	CASSYHGVGGYTF
TRBV7-7	NA	TRBJ2-1	CASSSVMGRPSYNEQFF
TRBV5-1	NA	TRBJ2-3	CASSLDGGGGTQYF
TRBV5-4	NA	TRBJ2-7	CASSSSGRTGEQYF
TRBV6-1	NA	TRBJ2-1	CASIPGGSYNEQFF
TRBV5-4	NA	TRBJ1-2	CASSSRPLVRGYGYTF
TRBV14	NA	TRBJ1-4	CASSQDRGPSPRLDAEKLFF
TRBV7-2	NA	TRBJ2-7	CASVQDGQYEQYF